This T cell receptor beta chain comes out of a study of T cell responses to AZD1222 COVID-19 vaccine. Study-wide results and limits: Reportedly, close to half of spike-specific TCRs are directed against unmutated variant regions.

With regard to this clone: Its antigen remains unidentified. This same CDR3 is encoded by further DNA sequences in the sample.

Assay used: immunoSEQ multiplex PCR; TCRdb lists only in-frame clones, some missing. The sample carries around 140,000 clones, about 86% recorded once. CDR3 size: 18 residues. V lost 5 bases and J 3 bases, leaving 25 bases between the germline ends. Germline V lookup: CDR1 MGHRA, CDR2 YSYEKL. Sequences were derived from peripheral blood, sampled 28 days after the second AZD1222 dose. The source is an adult who received the AZD1222 COVID-19 vaccine. V usage is TRBV4-1 and J usage is TRBJ1-1; tentative D call: TRBD1 (6 bases). Here the CDR3 reads CASSEGVTGRMGDTEAFF. The CDR3 DNA reads TGCGCCAGCAGCGAGGGAGTGACAGGACGGATGGGGGACACTGAAGCTTTCTTT.